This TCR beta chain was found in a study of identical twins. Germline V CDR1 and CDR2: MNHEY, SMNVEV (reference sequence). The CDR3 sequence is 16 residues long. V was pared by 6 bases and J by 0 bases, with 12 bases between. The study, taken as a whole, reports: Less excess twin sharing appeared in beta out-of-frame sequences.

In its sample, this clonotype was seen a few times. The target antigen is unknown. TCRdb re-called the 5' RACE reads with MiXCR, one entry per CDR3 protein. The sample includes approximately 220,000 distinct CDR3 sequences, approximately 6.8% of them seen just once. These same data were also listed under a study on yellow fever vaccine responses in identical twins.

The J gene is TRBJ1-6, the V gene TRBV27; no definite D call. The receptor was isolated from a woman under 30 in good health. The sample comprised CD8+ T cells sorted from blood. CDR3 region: CASRIAWDSYNSPLHF. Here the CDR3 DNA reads TGTGCCAGCAGGATAGCGTGGGACTCCTATAATTCACCCCTCCACTTT.